Shown below are 9 T cell receptor beta chains from a single sample sequenced in a study of T cell changes during pregnancy in multiple sclerosis (dated by TCRdb to between 2019 and 2020). The receptor library was made with the immunoSEQ multiplex PCR assay. TCRdb took this table from immuneACCESS and kept in-frame rearrangements with V and J called. Such tables lack part of the clones; where checked against another copy, unresolved V genes explain under half of the gap, and the rest is unexplained. The sample table records 75,000 to 85,000 clones; 85% to 95% of these occur just once. In total, the top ten clones hold 2.5% to 3% of the sample. This specimen was peripheral blood, taken in the second trimester of pregnancy. The receptors come from a female donor with multiple sclerosis, enrolled in a pregnancy study.

This clone occurred once. V usage is TRBV5-1 and J usage is TRBJ2-7; 9 bases line up with TRBD1. This CDR3 contains 16 residues. Germline CDR1 is SGHRS and CDR2 is YFSETQ. V lost 0 bases and J lost 1; bases outside the gene matches: 5. The CDR3 coding sequence is TGCGCCAGCAGCTTGGTGGGACAGGGAACTTCCTACGAGCAGTACTTC. This encodes CASSLVGQGTSYEQYF.

The rearrangement uses TRBV5-1 and TRBJ1-1, with D hard to call. The CDR3 totals 13 residues. The germline V and J ends were trimmed by 7 bases and 1 base, with 11 bases remaining between them. CDR1 is SGHRS, CDR2 YFSETQ, per germline. DNA for the CDR3: TGCGCCAGCCAGGTCCATGGGAACACTGAAGCTTTCTTT. It yields the protein CASQVHGNTEAFF.

CDR3 amino acids: CASSPGLAGRYEQYF. CDR3 bases: TGTGCCAGCAGCCCAGGACTAGCGGGTAGATACGAGCAGTACTTC. The J gene is TRBJ2-7, the V gene TRBV7-3; 11 bases are shared with TRBD2. The V and J ends lost 5 bases and 4 bases, in that order; junction bases with no gene match: 7. Per the germline V gene, CDR1 is SGHTA and CDR2 is FQGTGA. The CDR3 has 15 residues.

This clone appeared a single time. The V call is TRBV11-2, the J call TRBJ2-3; the D gene is possibly TRBD1 (5 bases). This CDR3 region has 16 residues. Germline CDR1 SGHAT, CDR2 FQNNGV. V was cut by 1 base and J by 1 base, with 12 bases left in between. The CDR3 spells CASSLVTGWGTDTQYF. Here the CDR3 DNA reads TGTGCCAGCAGCTTAGTCACAGGCTGGGGCACAGATACGCAGTATTTT.

V is TRBV11-2 and J is TRBJ2-3; 7 nucleotides line up with TRBD1. CDR3 length equals 13 residues. V lost 6 bases to trimming and J lost 0 bases; unmatched junction nucleotides: 0. Germline loops: CDR1 SGHAT, CDR2 FQNNGV. The CDR3 spells CASRDRSTDTQYF. CDR3 nucleotides: TGTGCCAGCAGGGACAGGAGCACAGATACGCAGTATTTT.

This clone was seen a few times. The chain uses TRBV6-1 and TRBJ1-1; D gene uncertain. The CDR3 runs 9 residues. CDR1 is MNHNS and CDR2 is SASEGT in the germline V gene. The ends were cut back, 11 bases at V and 5 bases at J, with 6 bases in the middle. CDR3 residues: CAGGTEAFF. The CDR3 coding sequence is TGTGCCGGAGGGACTGAAGCTTTCTTT.

The rearrangement uses TRBV4-2 and TRBJ2-5; 8 nucleotides match TRBD2. V was clipped by 4 bases and J by 4 bases; unmatched bases: 8. The germline CDR1 and CDR2 sequences are LGHNA and YNFKEQ. This CDR3 comprises 15 residues. The CDR3 DNA reads as TGTGCCAGCAGCCCTCCGGGGGGGGCGGGAGAGACCCAGTACTTC. Protein: CASSPPGGAGETQYF.

The V call is TRBV19, the J call TRBJ2-3, with TRBD2 matching over 7 bases. Trimming cost V 8 bases and J 2 bases; bases outside gene matches: 7. CDR3 length equals 14 residues. Looked up from germline, CDR1 is LNHDA and CDR2 is SQIVND (reference sequence). This CDR3 reads CASAPGTITDTQYF. The CDR3 region has the DNA TGTGCCAGTGCTCCCGGGACTATCACAGATACGCAGTATTTT.

The V call is TRBV6-5, the J call TRBJ2-2, with 7 positions matching TRBD2. The CDR3 is made up of 15 amino acids. The V segment lost 7 bases and the J segment 0 bases; nucleotides outside the gene matches: 5. Germline loops: CDR1 MNHEY, CDR2 SVGAGI. This CDR3 is CASNPGLTNTGELFF. CDR3 nucleotide sequence: TGTGCCAGCAACCCGGGACTAACGAACACCGGGGAGCTGTTTTTT.